This note documents a single T cell receptor beta chain sequence. Its target is not known. V was trimmed by 4 bases and J by 3 bases, leaving 10 bases between them. Germline values: CDR1 SGHNT, CDR2 YYREEE (reference sequence). The length of the CDR3 is 13 residues. These data originate in a study of chemoradiotherapy in HPV16-positive cancers. Study details: A couple of HPV16-positive patients' cells yielded candidate HPV-specific clones and common motifs.

Samples were taken several times over chemoradiotherapy. Study conclusions and caveats: HPV-specific T cells were functionally defined from only a couple of HPV16-positive patients.

Here immunoSEQ multiplex PCR was the method, and the copy in TCRdb shows in-frame clones only, minus some. The top ten hold around 40% of the sample, which has about 8,400 clones, roughly 75% seen once. This clonotype was sampled from a human donor with HPV-associated anogenital cancer. The material was tumor tissue, obtained from a patient who underwent chemoradiotherapy. The chain joins TRBV5-4 to TRBJ1-2; D remains ambiguous. CDR3 residues: CASSLTPYYGYTF. DNA for the CDR3: TGTGCCAGCAGCCTAACACCTTACTATGGCTACACCTTC.